This entry features one T cell receptor beta chain sequence. Its antigen is still unknown. This record belongs to a study of T cell responses to AZD1222 COVID-19 vaccine. Study outcomes and limitations: Spike-specific TCR breadth and depth both grew after two AZD1222 doses. Repertoire sampling occurred only after the peak T cell response. White British people made up most donors, females outnumbered males, and clonal diversity was possibly underestimated.

TCRdb keeps only in-frame clones here, not all; method: immunoSEQ multiplex PCR. The sample shows tens of thousands of clones, 80% of them seen only once. With 4 bases clipped from V and 3 bases from J, the junction kept 5 bases outside the gene matches. In germline, CDR1 is SGHVS, CDR2 FQNEAQ. There are 14 residues in the CDR3. This rearrangement joins TRBV7-8 to TRBJ1-1; 7 bases are a match to TRBD1. Sequencing used peripheral blood, obtained 28 days after the second AZD1222 dose. This TCR came from an adult who received the AZD1222 COVID-19 vaccine. The chain's CDR3 is CASSSRGLDTEAFF. In DNA form, the CDR3 reads TGTGCCAGCAGCTCCAGGGGGTTAGACACTGAAGCTTTCTTT. The full variable domain, in which reference TRBV7-8 and TRBJ1-1 provide the parts outside the CDR3, is GAGVSQSPRYKVAKRGQDVALRCDPISGHVSLFWYQQALGQGPEFLTYFQNEAQLDKSGLPSDRFFAERPEGSVSTLKIQRTQQEDSAVYLCASSSRGLDTEAFFGQGTRLTVV.